These T cell receptor beta chains were read from a single sample in a study of regulatory T cells in long-lasting Graves disease. TCRdb re-called the multiplex PCR reads through MiXCR, storing one row per CDR3 protein. Of roughly 560,000 distinct CDR3 sequences listed, 15% to 20% are singletons. This sample was also put to use in a study of T cells in Graves' hyperthyroidism and ophthalmopathy.

The material was peripheral blood mononuclear cells (PBMCs), obtained at new diagnosis, from a patient treated with antithyroid drugs. The receptors were gathered from a woman aged 35 to 60 with Graves disease. Each CDR3 is given with its conserved first and last residue. Each record gives: J gene, D gene, clone size, V gene, CDR3 protein, CDR3 DNA. A D gene is named only where the DNA matches it firmly. Clone size, where shown, is once, few, many, or a class for clones that have expanded.

J: TRBJ1-5; D: NA; size: many; V: TRBV12-3/TRBV12-4; CDR3: CASSPHPPDLQHF; DNA: TGTGCCAGCAGTCCCCACCCCCCGGACCTCCAGCATTTT
J: TRBJ1-4; D: TRBD1; size: few; V: TRBV7-9; CDR3: CASRRQTGGAELFF; DNA: TGTGCCAGCAGGCGTCAAACAGGGGGCGCAGAACTGTTTTTT
J: TRBJ1-2; D: NA; size: many; V: TRBV29-1; CDR3: CSVDAGSQGYTF; DNA: TGCAGCGTCGACGCGGGGAGTCAGGGCTACACCTTC
J: TRBJ2-3; D: NA; size: NA; V: TRBV12-3/TRBV12-4; CDR3: CASSYSVWGPMADTQYF; DNA: TGTGCCAGCAGTTACTCCGTTTGGGGGCCTATGGCAGATACGCAGTATTTT
J: TRBJ1-1; D: TRBD1; size: many; V: TRBV28; CDR3: CASSSTGIPEAFF; DNA: TGTGCCAGCAGTTCGACAGGGATCCCTGAAGCTTTCTTT
J: TRBJ2-7; D: NA; size: many; V: TRBV18; CDR3: CASSRLRDGYYEQYF; DNA: TGTGCCAGCTCAAGACTCCGGGACGGCTACTACGAGCAGTACTTC
J: TRBJ2-5; D: TRBD1; size: many; V: TRBV12-3/TRBV12-4; CDR3: CASRQGARKETQYF; DNA: TGTGCCAGCAGACAGGGGGCGCGCAAAGAGACCCAGTACTTC
J: TRBJ1-1; D: NA; size: NA; V: TRBV20-1; CDR3: CSAFPGGVSTEAFF; DNA: TGCAGTGCTTTCCCGGGGGGAGTGAGCACTGAAGCTTTCTTT
J: TRBJ1-2; D: NA; size: NA; V: TRBV7-9; CDR3: CASSESLYGYTF; DNA: TGTGCCAGCAGCGAATCCCTATATGGCTACACCTTC
J: TRBJ2-5; D: NA; size: few; V: TRBV15; CDR3: CATSSDRGATGETQYF; DNA: TGTGCCACCAGCAGCGATCGGGGGGCCACGGGAGAGACCCAGTACTTC
J: TRBJ1-6; D: NA; size: NA; V: TRBV14; CDR3: CASSRSGTWASPLHF; DNA: TGTGCCAGCAGCCGCTCAGGGACATGGGCTTCACCCCTCCACTTT
J: TRBJ2-5; D: NA; size: many; V: TRBV11-1; CDR3: CASSSTTGTNPQETQYF; DNA: TGTGCCAGCAGCTCCACGACAGGTACCAACCCCCAAGAGACCCAGTACTTC
J: TRBJ1-5; D: NA; size: NA; V: TRBV19; CDR3: CASSDPYQPQHF; DNA: TGTGCCAGTAGCGATCCCTATCAGCCCCAGCATTTT
J: TRBJ2-5; D: NA; size: many; V: TRBV13; CDR3: CASRFRGAEGETQYF; DNA: TGTGCCAGCAGGTTTAGGGGGGCCGAAGGAGAGACCCAGTACTTC
J: TRBJ2-5; D: NA; size: NA; V: TRBV5-6; CDR3: CANNLKTGLQETQYF; DNA: TGTGCCAACAATCTGAAAACGGGACTCCAAGAGACCCAGTACTTC
J: TRBJ2-1; D: NA; size: many; V: TRBV12-3/TRBV12-4; CDR3: CASSELEPNEQFF; DNA: TGTGCCAGCAGTGAACTCGAACCCAATGAGCAGTTCTTC
J: TRBJ1-1; D: NA; size: NA; V: TRBV7-2; CDR3: CASSLGQNIEAFF; DNA: TGTGCCAGCAGCTTAGGACAGAACATTGAAGCTTTCTTT
J: TRBJ1-5; D: NA; size: NA; V: TRBV30; CDR3: CAWSVGTRGSQPQHF; DNA: TGTGCCTGGAGTGTAGGGACCCGGGGGAGTCAGCCCCAGCATTTT
J: TRBJ2-2; D: NA; size: many; V: TRBV7-3; CDR3: CASSLMANTGELFF; DNA: TGTGCCAGCAGCTTAATGGCGAACACCGGGGAGCTGTTTTTT
J: TRBJ2-6; D: NA; size: NA; V: TRBV10-1; CDR3: CASSETQGISGANVLTF; DNA: TGCGCCAGCAGTGAAACTCAGGGGATTTCTGGGGCCAACGTCCTGACTTTC
J: TRBJ1-3; D: NA; size: many; V: TRBV3-1; CDR3: CASSQAPGGNTIYF; DNA: TGTGCCAGCAGCCAAGCCCCGGGTGGAAACACCATATATTTT
J: TRBJ1-3; D: NA; size: many; V: TRBV28; CDR3: CASSTASSSGNTIYF; DNA: TGTGCCAGCAGTACCGCCTCGAGCTCTGGAAACACCATATATTTT
J: TRBJ2-4; D: TRBD2; size: NA; V: TRBV12-5; CDR3: CASGGTYNEQYF; DNA: TGTGCTAGCGGGGGGACCTACAATGAGCAGTACTTC
J: TRBJ2-2; D: NA; size: NA; V: TRBV7-3; CDR3: CASSFGQRNTGELFF; DNA: TGTGCCAGCAGCTTTGGACAGAGAAACACCGGGGAGCTGTTTTTT
J: TRBJ1-1; D: NA; size: many; V: TRBV12-3/TRBV12-4; CDR3: CASSLGSPREAFF; DNA: TGTGCCAGCAGTTTAGGTAGTCCCAGAGAAGCTTTCTTT
J: TRBJ1-2; D: NA; size: many; V: TRBV10-1; CDR3: CASNNRVGGGYTF; DNA: TGCGCCAGCAATAACAGGGTAGGAGGTGGCTACACCTTC
J: TRBJ1-6; D: NA; size: few; V: TRBV7-2; CDR3: CASSSSPSSYNSPLHF; DNA: TGTGCCAGCAGCTCTAGTCCGAGCTCCTATAATTCACCCCTCCACTTT
J: TRBJ1-6; D: NA; size: few; V: TRBV13; CDR3: CASSFMGARSYNSPLHF; DNA: TGTGCCAGCAGTTTTATGGGGGCGCGATCCTATAATTCACCCCTCCACTTT
J: TRBJ2-1; D: NA; size: many; V: TRBV12-3/TRBV12-4; CDR3: CASSREFRGVYNEQFF; DNA: TGTGCCAGCAGCCGTGAGTTCAGGGGGGTTTACAATGAGCAGTTCTTC
J: TRBJ1-1; D: NA; size: few; V: TRBV19; CDR3: CASSPGSNPGTEAFF; DNA: TGTGCCAGTAGTCCGGGGTCAAATCCAGGCACTGAAGCTTTCTTT
J: TRBJ2-2; D: NA; size: NA; V: TRBV9; CDR3: CASSVQSPGELFF; DNA: TGTGCCAGCAGCGTCCAGTCCCCCGGGGAGCTGTTTTTT
J: TRBJ1-2; D: TRBD1; size: NA; V: TRBV19; CDR3: CASSMDRGRYGYTF; DNA: TGTGCCAGTAGTATGGACAGGGGGAGGTATGGCTACACCTTC
J: TRBJ1-6; D: NA; size: NA; V: TRBV20-1; CDR3: CSAPRQVKNSPLHF; DNA: TGCAGTGCTCCAAGACAGGTCAAAAATTCACCCCTCCACTTT
J: TRBJ1-3; D: NA; size: few; V: TRBV6-2/TRBV6-3; CDR3: CASSEQGPDSGNTIYF; DNA: TGTGCCAGCAGTGAACAGGGTCCAGACTCTGGAAACACCATATATTTT
J: TRBJ2-2; D: NA; size: NA; V: TRBV12-3/TRBV12-4; CDR3: CASSLKGGTGERFF; DNA: TGTGCCAGCAGTTTAAAGGGGGGCACCGGGGAGCGGTTTTTT
J: TRBJ1-1; D: NA; size: many; V: TRBV7-9; CDR3: CASSPQGLGNTEAFF; DNA: TGTGCCAGCAGCCCACAGGGTCTGGGGAACACTGAAGCTTTCTTT
J: TRBJ2-7; D: NA; size: NA; V: TRBV6-2/TRBV6-3; CDR3: CASSYSPGSRVVEQYF; DNA: TGTGCCAGCAGTTACTCCCCAGGGAGTCGGGTAGTCGAGCAGTACTTC
J: TRBJ2-5; D: NA; size: many; V: TRBV5-6; CDR3: CASSLWGIKGGPTQETQYF; DNA: TGTGCCAGCAGCTTATGGGGTATAAAAGGGGGGCCAACTCAAGAGACCCAGTACTTC
J: TRBJ2-3; D: NA; size: many; V: TRBV13; CDR3: CASSGPSTRDTQYF; DNA: TGTGCCAGCAGCGGGCCCTCCACAAGGGATACGCAGTATTTT
J: TRBJ1-1; D: NA; size: few; V: TRBV10-3; CDR3: CAISESAIGAEAFF; DNA: TGTGCCATCAGTGAGTCCGCCATTGGCGCTGAAGCTTTCTTT
J: TRBJ2-1; D: NA; size: NA; V: TRBV7-9; CDR3: CASSFVGRDEQFF; DNA: TGTGCCAGCAGCTTCGTGGGTAGGGATGAGCAGTTCTTC
J: TRBJ2-7; D: TRBD1; size: many; V: TRBV12-3/TRBV12-4; CDR3: CASSPMTGDEQYF; DNA: TGTGCCAGCAGTCCAATGACAGGGGACGAGCAGTACTTC
J: TRBJ2-6; D: TRBD1; size: NA; V: TRBV27; CDR3: CASSLLGGRASGANVLTF; DNA: TGTGCCAGCAGTTTATTAGGGGGCCGCGCGTCTGGGGCCAACGTCCTGACTTTC
J: TRBJ1-1; D: NA; size: many; V: TRBV3-1; CDR3: CASSQTGDTEAFF; DNA: TGTGCCAGCTCTCAGACAGGAGACACTGAAGCTTTCTTT
J: TRBJ2-3; D: NA; size: many; V: TRBV2; CDR3: CASSDLDRPQEDTQYF; DNA: TGTGCCAGCAGTGATTTGGACAGACCTCAAGAGGATACGCAGTATTTT
J: TRBJ2-7; D: NA; size: few; V: TRBV20-1; CDR3: CSARHGLGEQYF; DNA: TGCAGTGCTCGCCACGGGCTCGGAGAGCAGTACTTC
J: TRBJ2-4; D: NA; size: few; V: TRBV4-1; CDR3: CASSQPRSKNIQYF; DNA: TGCGCCAGCAGCCAACCTAGGTCCAAAAACATTCAGTACTTC
J: TRBJ2-7; D: NA; size: NA; V: TRBV10-1; CDR3: CASSEGGTARYEQYF; DNA: TGCGCCAGCAGTGAGGGAGGGACCGCGCGGTACGAGCAGTACTTC
J: TRBJ2-2; D: NA; size: few; V: TRBV6-1; CDR3: CASAKFGSGNTGELFF; DNA: TGTGCCAGCGCAAAATTCGGAAGTGGGAACACCGGGGAGCTGTTTTTT
J: TRBJ2-1; D: NA; size: many; V: TRBV4-1; CDR3: CASSQLLVGEQFF; DNA: TGCGCCAGCAGCCAGTTACTAGTTGGTGAGCAGTTCTTC
J: TRBJ1-2; D: NA; size: NA; V: TRBV30; CDR3: CAWSNSGNGYTF; DNA: TGTGCCTGGAGCAACAGTGGAAATGGCTACACCTTC
J: TRBJ2-1; D: NA; size: many; V: TRBV20-1; CDR3: CSAVPSPGDEQFF; DNA: TGCAGTGCTGTCCCTAGCCCGGGCGATGAGCAGTTCTTC
J: TRBJ2-7; D: NA; size: many; V: TRBV11-2; CDR3: CASRPIRESTNYEQYF; DNA: TGTGCCAGCAGACCTATACGGGAGAGCACGAACTACGAGCAGTACTTC
J: TRBJ1-5; D: TRBD1; size: many; V: TRBV5-1; CDR3: CASSTGQAGEPQHF; DNA: TGCGCCAGCAGCACGGGACAGGCTGGGGAGCCCCAGCATTTT
J: TRBJ2-1; D: TRBD2; size: few; V: TRBV27; CDR3: CASSFLSGGYNEQFF; DNA: TGTGCCAGCAGTTTTCTAAGCGGGGGGTACAATGAGCAGTTCTTC
J: TRBJ1-2; D: NA; size: NA; V: TRBV2; CDR3: CATSEEGGRGYTF; DNA: TGTGCCACCAGTGAAGAGGGGGGTCGGGGCTACACCTTC
J: TRBJ2-3; D: TRBD2; size: NA; V: TRBV5-1; CDR3: CASSERTSGTDTQYF; DNA: TGCGCCAGCAGCGAGAGGACTAGCGGCACAGATACGCAGTATTTT
J: TRBJ2-2; D: TRBD1; size: many; V: TRBV12-3/TRBV12-4; CDR3: CASSPSGQITGELFF; DNA: TGTGCCAGCAGTCCCTCGGGACAGATCACCGGGGAGCTGTTTTTT
J: TRBJ1-5; D: NA; size: many; V: TRBV2; CDR3: CASHGTGGSNQPQHF; DNA: TGTGCCAGCCACGGAACGGGCGGAAGCAATCAGCCCCAGCATTTT